The rows below give T cell receptor beta chains drawn from one sample of a study of CD8 T cells in Susac syndrome. Via MiXCR, TCRdb re-called the immunoSEQ multiplex PCR reads, giving one row per CDR3 protein. The data hold about 200,000 distinct CDR3 sequences, with more than 85% observed a single time. The specimen was CD4+ T cells from PBMCs. The source is a human donor with multiple sclerosis. Both conserved end residues are trimmed from each CDR3. A D gene is named only where the DNA matches it firmly.

D gene: .; V gene: TRBV7-2; CDR3 protein: ASSLRTQAYNSPLH
D gene: .; V gene: TRBV12-3/TRBV12-4; CDR3 protein: ASSASGSYEQY
D gene: TRBD1; V gene: TRBV12-3/TRBV12-4; CDR3 protein: ASSPPGQVHSEAF
D gene: .; V gene: TRBV24-1; CDR3 protein: ATSDFSGNEQF
D gene: .; V gene: TRBV30; CDR3 protein: AWSGGVGGYT
D gene: TRBD1; V gene: TRBV9; CDR3 protein: ASSVRDRGVEQY
D gene: .; V gene: TRBV11-2; CDR3 protein: ASSLGGGMSEQF
D gene: .; V gene: TRBV12-3/TRBV12-4; CDR3 protein: ASSLGTTMSSGANVLT
D gene: .; V gene: TRBV29-1; CDR3 protein: SSRLGNYNEQF
D gene: .; V gene: TRBV3-1; CDR3 protein: ASSYPRRETQY
D gene: TRBD1; V gene: TRBV20-1; CDR3 protein: SARVGTGNTEAF
D gene: .; V gene: TRBV20-1; CDR3 protein: SAQGRINEQF
D gene: .; V gene: TRBV14; CDR3 protein: ASSLVVDTQY
D gene: .; V gene: TRBV2; CDR3 protein: ASRPDSSGELF
D gene: .; V gene: TRBV15; CDR3 protein: ATRGQSNTDTQY
D gene: .; V gene: TRBV20-1; CDR3 protein: SARYGNYGYT
D gene: .; V gene: TRBV30; CDR3 protein: AWSTRRGAYNEQF
D gene: .; V gene: TRBV2; CDR3 protein: ASTRTPGETQY
D gene: .; V gene: TRBV5-1; CDR3 protein: ASSPGAASTDTQY
D gene: .; V gene: TRBV20-1; CDR3 protein: SARGPGKDSYNEQF
D gene: TRBD2; V gene: TRBV7-2; CDR3 protein: ASRLTSGGENEQF
D gene: .; V gene: TRBV20-1; CDR3 protein: SAREGRAGRGEAF
D gene: .; V gene: TRBV10-3; CDR3 protein: AISAGTNEKLF
D gene: .; V gene: TRBV3-1; CDR3 protein: ASSGGPYNEQF
D gene: .; V gene: TRBV9; CDR3 protein: ASSATTENSPLH
D gene: .; V gene: TRBV2; CDR3 protein: ASSVPQGNTIY
D gene: .; V gene: TRBV5-1; CDR3 protein: ASTYPSTGELF
D gene: .; V gene: TRBV7-2; CDR3 protein: ASSLWDTVRYT
D gene: .; V gene: TRBV3-1; CDR3 protein: ASSQDFRGPPYGYT
D gene: TRBD1; V gene: TRBV2; CDR3 protein: ASSSRDRGLGEQY
D gene: .; V gene: TRBV19; CDR3 protein: ASTPAGGEGGYT
D gene: TRBD1; V gene: TRBV20-1; CDR3 protein: SATRDSYYGYT
D gene: .; V gene: TRBV30; CDR3 protein: AWSAIGGSYNEQF
D gene: TRBD2; V gene: TRBV7-9; CDR3 protein: ASSPREGGTDTQY
D gene: .; V gene: TRBV27; CDR3 protein: ASSLNRGGYEQY
D gene: .; V gene: TRBV29-1; CDR3 protein: SVESRRGDSSYNEQF
D gene: .; V gene: TRBV7-6; CDR3 protein: ASSLTAGTTYGYT
D gene: .; V gene: TRBV11-2; CDR3 protein: ASSFVGQTHGETQY
D gene: .; V gene: TRBV20-1; CDR3 protein: SATLINEQF
D gene: TRBD2; V gene: TRBV20-1; CDR3 protein: SARHPPAGVETQY
D gene: .; V gene: TRBV4-2; CDR3 protein: ASSEAGYGYT
D gene: .; V gene: TRBV29-1; CDR3 protein: SVEGGVNTEAF
D gene: .; V gene: TRBV12-3/TRBV12-4; CDR3 protein: ASSLSGSLEKLF
D gene: .; V gene: TRBV7-2; CDR3 protein: ASSLAQETQY
D gene: .; V gene: TRBV7-9; CDR3 protein: ASSLAGPTDTQY
D gene: .; V gene: TRBV19; CDR3 protein: ASRDRGVTTDTQY
D gene: .; V gene: TRBV20-1; CDR3 protein: SATAGRSSYNSPLH
D gene: TRBD2; V gene: TRBV9; CDR3 protein: ASSAGVAGGQNEQF
D gene: .; V gene: TRBV7-2; CDR3 protein: ASSPSGVRETQY
D gene: .; V gene: TRBV27; CDR3 protein: ASSSSGTLPNTEAF
D gene: TRBD1; V gene: TRBV3-1; CDR3 protein: ASSRRGTGGNTGELF
D gene: .; V gene: TRBV3-1; CDR3 protein: ASSQTRLAKNIQY
D gene: TRBD2; V gene: TRBV20-1; CDR3 protein: SARDEASGDNEQF
D gene: TRBD1; V gene: TRBV6-1; CDR3 protein: ASSRTRQGPYNEQF
D gene: .; V gene: TRBV3-1; CDR3 protein: ASSQDIGNTEAF